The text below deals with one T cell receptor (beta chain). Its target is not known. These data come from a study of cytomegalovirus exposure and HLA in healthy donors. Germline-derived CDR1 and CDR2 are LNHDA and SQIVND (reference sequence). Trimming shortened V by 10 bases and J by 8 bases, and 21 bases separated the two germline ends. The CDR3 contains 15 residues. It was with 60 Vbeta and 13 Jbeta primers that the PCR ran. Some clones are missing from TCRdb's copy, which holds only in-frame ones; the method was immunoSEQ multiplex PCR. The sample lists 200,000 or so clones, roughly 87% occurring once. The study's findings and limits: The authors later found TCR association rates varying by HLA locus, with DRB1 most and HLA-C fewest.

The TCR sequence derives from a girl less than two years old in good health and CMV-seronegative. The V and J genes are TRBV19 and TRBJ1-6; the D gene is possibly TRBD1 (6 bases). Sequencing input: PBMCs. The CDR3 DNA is TGTGCCACCACAACCGGGACACGGGTTGATTCACCCCTCCACTTT. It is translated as CATTTGTRVDSPLHF.